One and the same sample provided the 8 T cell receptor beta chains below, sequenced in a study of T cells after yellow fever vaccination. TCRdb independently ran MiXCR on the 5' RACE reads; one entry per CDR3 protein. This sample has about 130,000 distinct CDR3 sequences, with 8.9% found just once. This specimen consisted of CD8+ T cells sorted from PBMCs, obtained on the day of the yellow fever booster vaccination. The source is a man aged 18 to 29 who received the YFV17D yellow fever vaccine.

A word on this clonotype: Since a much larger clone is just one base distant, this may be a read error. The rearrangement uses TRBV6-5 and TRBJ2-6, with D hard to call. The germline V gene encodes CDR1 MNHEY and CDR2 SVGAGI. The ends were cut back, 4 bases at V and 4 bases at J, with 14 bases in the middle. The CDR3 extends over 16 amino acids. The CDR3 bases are TGTGCCAGCAGTTTGGCTAGGCCTGCGGGGGCCAACGTCCTGACTTTC. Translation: CASSLARPAGANVLTF.

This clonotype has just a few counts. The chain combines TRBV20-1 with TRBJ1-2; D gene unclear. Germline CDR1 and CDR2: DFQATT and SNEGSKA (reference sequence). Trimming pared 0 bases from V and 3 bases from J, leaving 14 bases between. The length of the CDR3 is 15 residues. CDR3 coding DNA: TGCAGTGCTAGAGATCTCGAGGTTGGATACTATGGCTACACCTTC. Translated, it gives CSARDLEVGYYGYTF.

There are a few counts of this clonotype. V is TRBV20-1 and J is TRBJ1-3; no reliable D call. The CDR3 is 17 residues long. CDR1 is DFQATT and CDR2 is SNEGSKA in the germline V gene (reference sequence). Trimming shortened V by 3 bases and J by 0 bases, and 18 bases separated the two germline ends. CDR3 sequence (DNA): TGCAGTGCTAGGGCCCCACTCGGGCGGTCCTCTGGAAACACCATATATTTT. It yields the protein CSARAPLGRSSGNTIYF.

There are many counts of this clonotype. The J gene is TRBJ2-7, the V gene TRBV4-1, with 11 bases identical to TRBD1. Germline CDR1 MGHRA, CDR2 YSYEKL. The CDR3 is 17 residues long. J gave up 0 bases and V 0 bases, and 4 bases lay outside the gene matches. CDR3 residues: CASSQEIGTGGSYEQYF. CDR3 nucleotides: TGCGCCAGCAGCCAAGAGATCGGGACAGGGGGCTCCTACGAGCAGTACTTC.

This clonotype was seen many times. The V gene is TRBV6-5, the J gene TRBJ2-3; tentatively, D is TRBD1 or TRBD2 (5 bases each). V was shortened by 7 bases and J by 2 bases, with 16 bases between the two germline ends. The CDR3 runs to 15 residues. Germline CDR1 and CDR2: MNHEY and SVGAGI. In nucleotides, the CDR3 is TGTGCCAGCACTGCCACCGGGGCGACCACAGATACGCAGTATTTT. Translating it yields CASTATGATTDTQYF.

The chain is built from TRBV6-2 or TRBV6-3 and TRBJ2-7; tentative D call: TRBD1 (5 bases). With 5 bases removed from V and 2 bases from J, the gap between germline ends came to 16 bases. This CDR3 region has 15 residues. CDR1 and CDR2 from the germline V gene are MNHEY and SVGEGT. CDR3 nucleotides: TGTGCCAGCAGTGGCCAACTTGAGACAGCCTACGAGCAGTACTTC. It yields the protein CASSGQLETAYEQYF.

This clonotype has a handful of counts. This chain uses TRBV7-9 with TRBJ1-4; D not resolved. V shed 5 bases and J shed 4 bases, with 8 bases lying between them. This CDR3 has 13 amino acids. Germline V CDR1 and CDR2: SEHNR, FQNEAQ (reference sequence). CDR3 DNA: TGTGCCAGCAGCACGGACGGTAATGAAAAACTGTTTTTT. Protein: CASSTDGNEKLFF.

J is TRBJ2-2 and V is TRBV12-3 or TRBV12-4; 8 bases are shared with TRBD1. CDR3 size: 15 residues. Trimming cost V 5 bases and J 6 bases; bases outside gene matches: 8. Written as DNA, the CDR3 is TGTGCCAGCAGTCCTTCTCGGACAGGGCCCGGGGAGCTGTTTTTT. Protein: CASSPSRTGPGELFF.